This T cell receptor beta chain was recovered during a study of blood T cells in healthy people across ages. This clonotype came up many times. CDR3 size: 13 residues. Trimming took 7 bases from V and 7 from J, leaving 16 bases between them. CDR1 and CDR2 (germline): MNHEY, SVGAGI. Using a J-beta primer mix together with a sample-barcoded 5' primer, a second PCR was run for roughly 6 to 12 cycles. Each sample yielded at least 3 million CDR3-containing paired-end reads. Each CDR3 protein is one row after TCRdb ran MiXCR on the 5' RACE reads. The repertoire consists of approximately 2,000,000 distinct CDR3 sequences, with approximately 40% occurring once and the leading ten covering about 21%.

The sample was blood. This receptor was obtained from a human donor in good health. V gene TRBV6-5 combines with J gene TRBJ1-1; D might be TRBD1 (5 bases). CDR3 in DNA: TGTGCCAGCACCACACCCGGGGCAGATGAAGCTTTCTTT. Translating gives CASTTPGADEAFF.